This entry features one T cell receptor beta chain sequence. Its target is not known. The V and J ends lost 1 base and 0 bases respectively, with 4 bases between them. CDR3 length: 15 amino acids. Germline-derived CDR1 and CDR2 are LNHDA and SQIVND (reference sequence). This sample was taken from a study of graft-versus-host responses after intestinal transplantation. Using immunoSEQ multiplex PCR, the repertoire was profiled, and TCRdb retains in-frame clones only, with some absent. In the table there are 50,000 or so clones, 85% to 95% of which are singletons. Findings and caveats of the study: Declines in HvG clones occurring early post-transplant were associated with peak circulating GvH clone levels.

This receptor was taken from a human donor who was the organ donor for an intestinal transplant. This chain joins TRBV19 and TRBJ2-6; D not certain. The sample was unstimulated CD4+ T cells sorted from spleen or lymph node cells, taken before transplant. Written as DNA, the CDR3 is TGTGCCAGTAGTATAGGACACTCTGGGGCCAACGTCCTGACTTTC. Residues: CASSIGHSGANVLTF.